This T cell receptor (beta chain) was captured by sequencing in a study of graft-versus-host responses after intestinal transplantation. Looking at the study overall: The whole recipient group had anti-thymocyte globulin induction followed by tacrolimus and steroids for three to four years.

Germline V CDR1 and CDR2: SGDLS, YYNGEE. V lost 3 bases and J lost 0; bases outside the gene matches: 6. This CDR3 has 15 residues. Study results and caveats: GvH clone levels peaked in circulation, and this peak was associated with early post-transplant HvG declines. Where graft-donor T cell macrochimerism was present, patients had high graft-versus-host to host-versus-graft clonal ratios in allografts. The authors found GvH clones in recipient marrow, some appearing first in ileum or blood.

As for this clone: The antigen is not known.

Libraries were prepared by immunoSEQ multiplex PCR; TCRdb keeps only in-frame clonotypes and omits some of them. In the table there are about 92,000 clones, 80% to 95% of which are singletons. This chain uses TRBV9 with TRBJ2-7, with TRBD1 matching over 7 bases. This material consisted of unstimulated CD8+ T cells sorted from spleen or lymph node cells, taken before intestinal transplant. The sequence was collected from a human donor who received an intestinal transplant. The CDR3 DNA sequence: TGTGCCAGCAGCGCTGGGGACAGCGCCTCCTACGAGCAGTACTTC. Protein product: CASSAGDSASYEQYF.